The sample holds a few counts of the clone carrying this T cell receptor beta chain. The antigen remains undetermined. Regarding treatment: roughly 11-day PBMC culture with coronavirus spike peptide pools or control peptides (ViraFEST assay). The unexposed donor's CD4+ T cells were collected before the COVID-19 pandemic (2011-2018). ViraFEST relied on peptide pools to expand antigen-specific T cells; the TCRs were sequenced afterward. These data belong to a study of vaccination and CD4 T cells after COVID-19. On the study more broadly: Two mRNA vaccine doses were given, either BNT162b2 or mRNA-1273.

This CDR3 has 12 residues. The V gene's germline CDR1 is DFQATT and CDR2 SNEGSKA (reference sequence). V gave up 0 bases and J gave up 10 bases, with 11 bases separating them. The study sequenced cultured CD4+ T cell DNA using the Oncomine TCR Beta short-read assay. TCRdb passed the PCR reads through MiXCR, listing each CDR3 protein once. The sample contains around 2,400 distinct CDR3 sequences, 20% to 25% of which appear only once. The rearrangement uses TRBV20-1 and TRBJ2-3, with D maybe TRBD2 (6 bases). This receptor was taken from a human donor in good health. Sequenced material: CD4+ T cells from blood, cultured in vitro. The CDR3 DNA is TGCAGTGCTAGAGATCGGGACTTTGCGCAGTATTTT. This encodes CSARDRDFAQYF.